This TCR beta chain was captured in a study of early T cells in non-severe SARS-CoV-2 infection. This clonotype was counted only a few times. Attachment of unique molecular identifiers was made to individual cDNA molecules. TCRdb analysed the 5' RACE reads with MiXCR anew, one entry per CDR3 protein. Here the sample spans under 85,000 distinct CDR3 sequences, about 5% being singletons. CDR1 SGDLS and CDR2 YYNGEE come from the germline V gene. V was shortened by 3 bases and J by 8 bases, with 20 bases between the two germline ends. The CDR3 sequence is 15 residues long. The chain couples TRBV9 to TRBJ1-2, with D hard to call. This clonotype was sampled from an adult who was a healthcare worker with PCR-confirmed SARS-CoV-2 infection or an uninfected control (not recorded which). Sequences were derived from whole blood, sampled at baseline. The CDR3 sequence: CASSADTGAFYGYTF. The CDR3 nucleotides are TGTGCCAGCAGCGCAGACACGGGTGCCTTCTACGGCTACACCTTC.